A single sample gave rise to the 11 T cell receptor beta chains below, sequenced in a study of blood T cells in healthy people across ages. Alongside a J-beta primer mix, a sample-barcoded 5' primer served in a second PCR lasting roughly 6 to 11 cycles. TCRdb analysed the 5' RACE reads with MiXCR anew, one entry per CDR3 protein. The sample holds hundreds of thousands of distinct CDR3 sequences; more than 40% are singletons and the top ten take around 32%. Sequencing was carried out using blood. The receptors shown here come from an older woman in good health.

V and J are TRBV5-1 and TRBJ2-2; 13 bases fit TRBD2. V gave up 0 bases and J gave up 8 bases; unmatched junction bases: 7. CDR1 is SGHRS, CDR2 YFSETQ, per germline. CDR3 length: 17 residues. This chain's CDR3 is CASSLGTSGSRRGELFF. For the CDR3, the DNA is TGCGCCAGCAGCTTGGGGACTAGCGGGAGTCGAAGGGGGGAGCTGTTTTTT.

The J gene is TRBJ2-1, the V gene TRBV15; 9 bases are shared with TRBD2. CDR3 length: 15 amino acids. Germline values: CDR1 LNHNV, CDR2 YYDKDF (reference sequence). V was pared by 2 bases and J by 4 bases, with 3 bases of the junction left unmatched. Written as DNA, the CDR3 is TGTGCCACCAGCAGACTAGCGGGACAATACAATGAGCAGTTCTTC. This sequence encodes CATSRLAGQYNEQFF.

This chain joins TRBV29-1 and TRBJ2-3, with D tentatively TRBD2 (5 bases). The ends were cut back, 4 bases at V and 4 bases at J, with 12 bases in the middle. Looked up from germline, CDR1 is SQVTM and CDR2 is ANQGSEA. This CDR3 is 13 amino acids long. The CDR3: CSVGGSTADTQYF. The CDR3 nucleotides read TGCAGCGTTGGTGGGAGCACCGCAGATACGCAGTATTTT.

The CDR3 sequence is CSVSTDRNTGELFF. CDR3 nucleotide sequence: TGCAGCGTTTCGACAGATAGGAACACCGGGGAGCTGTTTTTT. The chain employs TRBV29-1 and TRBJ2-2; D may be TRBD1 (5 bases). Per the germline V gene, CDR1 is SQVTM and CDR2 is ANQGSEA. V lost 5 bases to trimming and J lost 1 base, with 11 bases between them. The length of the CDR3 is 14 residues.

This chain links TRBV20-1 with TRBJ2-5; D not resolved. CDR1 is DFQATT and CDR2 is SNEGSKA in the germline V gene (reference sequence). The CDR3 runs to 13 residues. Trimming removed 0 bases from V and 5 bases from J, with 10 bases in between. The CDR3 DNA follows: TGCAGTGCTAGAGACCCGAATCCGGAGACCCAGTACTTC. Its protein is CSARDPNPETQYF.

A few counts support this clonotype. This rearrangement joins TRBV7-2 to TRBJ2-7; 8 bases agree with TRBD1. CDR3 length: 13 residues. The germline CDR1 and CDR2 sequences are SGHTA and FQGNSA. The trim removed 2 bases at V and 6 bases at J, leaving 3 bases unmatched. The CDR3 loop reads CASSLYRGSEQYF. For the CDR3, the DNA is TGTGCCAGCAGCTTATACAGGGGGAGCGAGCAGTACTTC. The full variable domain, completed using reference TRBV7-2 and TRBJ2-7, is GAGVSQSPSNKVTEKGKDVELRCDPISGHTALYWYRQSLGQGLEFLIYFQGNSAPDKSGLPSDRFSAERTGGSVSTLTIQRTQQEDSAVYLCASSLYRGSEQYFGPGTRLTVT.

This chain joins TRBV6-2 or TRBV6-3 and TRBJ2-7, with a possible D match to TRBD1 (5 bases). With 10 bases removed from V and 2 bases from J, the gap between germline ends came to 12 bases. From germline, CDR1 is MNHEY and CDR2 SVGEGT. CDR3 size: 12 residues. CDR3: CAIQDTTYEQYF. CDR3 in DNA: TGTGCCATTCAGGACACGACCTACGAGCAGTACTTC.

This sequence joins TRBV20-1 and TRBJ2-1; 12 bases agree with TRBD2. The J call may be faulty, since TRBJ2-7 better matches the DNA end. The CDR3 is 15 amino acids. CDR1 DFQATT and CDR2 SNEGSKA come from the germline V gene (reference sequence). The CDR3: CSARTSGSAYNEQYF. CDR3 in DNA: TGCAGTGCTAGGACTAGCGGGAGTGCCTACAATGAGCAGTACTTC.

This clonotype was found once. The chain has TRBV20-1 and TRBJ2-1, with 7 bases fitting TRBD1. Germline values: CDR1 DFQATT, CDR2 SNEGSKA (reference sequence). V lost 5 bases and J lost 3; bases outside the gene matches: 7. This CDR3 comprises 14 residues. Written as DNA, the CDR3 is TGCAGTGCTCCCGACAGGGCAAGCTACAATGAGCAGTTCTTC. It codes for CSAPDRASYNEQFF.

This clonotype showed up just once. At one boundary the junction diverges from the germline segment, which might be a read error. This chain connects TRBV6-6 to TRBJ1-6, with D perhaps matching TRBD1 (6 bases). The CDR3 extends over 16 amino acids. The germline CDR1 and CDR2 sequences are MNHNY and SVGAGI (reference sequence). The CDR3 region has the DNA TGTGCCAGCAGTTACGACCCCCAGGGGTATAATCCACCCCTCCACTTT. Its translation is CASSYDPQGYNPPLHF.

The chain joins TRBV7-2 to TRBJ2-1; 10 bases agree with TRBD2. The ends lost 4 bases at V and 10 bases at J; junction bases unmatched: 7. The length of the CDR3 is 14 residues. CDR1 and CDR2 from the germline V gene are SGHTA and FQGNSA. The CDR3 DNA is TGTGCCAGCAGCTCAGCGGGAGGGTCCTACGAGCAGTTCTTC. Encoded protein: CASSSAGGSYEQFF.